This T cell receptor beta chain was sequenced during a study of human T cells and chemical hapten exposure. Study-level findings and limits: No alteration of TCRs above 1 in 1000 frequency was seen with DPC sensitization.

TCRdb reanalysed the RACE reads using MiXCR and keeps one entry per CDR3 protein. In the table there are approximately 28,000 distinct CDR3 sequences, over 8.5% of which are singletons. Time point specified: patch test 2, 6 weeks after DPC sensitization. Treatment specified: therapeutic diphenylcyclopropenone sensitization with weekly scalp DPC. Blood collection happened ahead of applying each patch test. In this sample, this clonotype turned up many times. As yet, its antigen is unknown. The source was whole blood, collected in connection with sensitization to the hapten diphenylcyclopropenone (DPC). The receptor's source is a man between 25 and 39 years old with alopecia areata. Some clones in this sample may be carry-over from other donors' samples.

The CDR3 loop reads CASTIRDRMNTEAFF. In nucleotides, the CDR3 is TGTGCCAGCACCATCCGGGACAGGATGAACACTGAAGCTTTCTTT. The chain is built from TRBV21-1 and TRBJ1-1; the listed D gene, TRBD1, was not tested against the DNA. TRBV21-1 is given as a pseudogene. The length of the CDR3 is 15 residues.